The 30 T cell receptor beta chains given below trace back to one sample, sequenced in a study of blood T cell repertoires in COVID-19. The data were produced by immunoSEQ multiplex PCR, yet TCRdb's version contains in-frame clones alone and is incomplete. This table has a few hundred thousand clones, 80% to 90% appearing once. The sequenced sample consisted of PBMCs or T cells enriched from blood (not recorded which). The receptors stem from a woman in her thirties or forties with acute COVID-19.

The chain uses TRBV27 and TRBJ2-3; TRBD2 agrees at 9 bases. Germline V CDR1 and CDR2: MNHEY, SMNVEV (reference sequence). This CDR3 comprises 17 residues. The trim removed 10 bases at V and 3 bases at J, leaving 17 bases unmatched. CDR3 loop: CANREVLAGERTDTQYF. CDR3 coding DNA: TGTGCCAACAGGGAGGTATTAGCGGGAGAACGGACAGATACGCAGTATTTT.

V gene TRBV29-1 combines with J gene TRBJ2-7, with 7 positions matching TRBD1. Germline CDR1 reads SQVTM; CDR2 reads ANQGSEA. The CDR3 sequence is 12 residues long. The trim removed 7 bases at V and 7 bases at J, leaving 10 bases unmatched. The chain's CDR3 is CSGTDRAGEQYF. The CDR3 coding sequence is TGCAGCGGAACAGACAGGGCTGGGGAGCAGTACTTC.

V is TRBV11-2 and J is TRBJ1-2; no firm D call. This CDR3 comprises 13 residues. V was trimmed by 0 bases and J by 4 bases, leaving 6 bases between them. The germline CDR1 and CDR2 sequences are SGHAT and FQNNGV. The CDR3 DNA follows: TGTGCCAGCAGCTTAGATCCCGGCTATGGCTACACCTTC. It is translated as CASSLDPGYGYTF.

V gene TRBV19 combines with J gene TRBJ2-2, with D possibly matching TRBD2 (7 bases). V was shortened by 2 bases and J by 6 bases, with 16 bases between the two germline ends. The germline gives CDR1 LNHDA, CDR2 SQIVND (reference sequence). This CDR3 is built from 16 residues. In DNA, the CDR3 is TGTGCCAGTAGTATAAGCAGGGGCGGGAGATCCGGGGAGCTGTTTTTT. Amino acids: CASSISRGGRSGELFF. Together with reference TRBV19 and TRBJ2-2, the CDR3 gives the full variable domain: DGGITQSPKYLFRKEGQNVTLSCEQNLNHDAMYWYRQDPGQGLRLIYYSQIVNDFQKGDIAEGYSVSREKKESFPLTVTSAQKNPTAFYLCASSISRGGRSGELFFGEGSRLTVL.

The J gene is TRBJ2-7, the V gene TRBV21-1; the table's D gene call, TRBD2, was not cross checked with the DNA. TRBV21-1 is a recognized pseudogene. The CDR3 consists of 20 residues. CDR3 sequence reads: CASSGEVEQPLAGAYYEQYF. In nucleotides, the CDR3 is TGTGCCAGCAGCGGAGAGGTTGAACAGCCACTAGCGGGAGCCTACTACGAGCAGTACTTC.

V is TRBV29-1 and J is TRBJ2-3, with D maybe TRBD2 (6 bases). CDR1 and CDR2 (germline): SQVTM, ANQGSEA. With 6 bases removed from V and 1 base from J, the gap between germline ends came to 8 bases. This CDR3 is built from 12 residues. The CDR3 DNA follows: TGCAGCGTCTCTAGCGGCACAGATACGCAGTATTTT. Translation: CSVSSGTDTQYF.

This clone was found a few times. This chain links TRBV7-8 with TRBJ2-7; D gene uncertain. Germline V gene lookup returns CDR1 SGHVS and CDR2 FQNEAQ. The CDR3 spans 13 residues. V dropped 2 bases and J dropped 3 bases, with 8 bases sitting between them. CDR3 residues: CASSLSQIYEQYF. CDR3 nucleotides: TGTGCCAGCAGCTTAAGTCAGATCTACGAGCAGTACTTC.

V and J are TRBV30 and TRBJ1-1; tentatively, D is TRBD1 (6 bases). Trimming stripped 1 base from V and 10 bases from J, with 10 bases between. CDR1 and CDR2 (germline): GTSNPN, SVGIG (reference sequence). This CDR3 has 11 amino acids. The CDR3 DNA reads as TGTGCCTGGAGTGAACAGGGTCGAGCTTTCTTT. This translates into CAWSEQGRAFF.

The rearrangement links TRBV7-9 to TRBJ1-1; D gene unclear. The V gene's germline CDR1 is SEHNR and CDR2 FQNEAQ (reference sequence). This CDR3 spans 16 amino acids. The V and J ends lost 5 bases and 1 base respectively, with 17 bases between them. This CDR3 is CASSPARLLENTEAFF. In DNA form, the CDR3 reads TGTGCCAGCAGCCCGGCGAGGCTCCTGGAGAACACTGAAGCTTTCTTT.

The CDR3 region has the DNA TGTGCCAGCAGGGCCCGGGACAGGGTCTACGAGCAGTACTTC. Its protein product is CASRARDRVYEQYF. V is TRBV28 and J is TRBJ2-7; TRBD1 matches at 9 bases. Unmatched junction bases numbered 6, after V lost 6 bases and J lost 3 bases. From germline, CDR1 is MDHEN and CDR2 SYDVKM. This CDR3 has 14 amino acids.

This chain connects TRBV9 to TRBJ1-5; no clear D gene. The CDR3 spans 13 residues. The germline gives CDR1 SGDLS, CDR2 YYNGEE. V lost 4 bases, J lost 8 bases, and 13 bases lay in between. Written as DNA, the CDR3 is TGTGCCAGCAGCAGTAAGGCAGGAAAGCCCCAGCATTTT. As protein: CASSSKAGKPQHF.

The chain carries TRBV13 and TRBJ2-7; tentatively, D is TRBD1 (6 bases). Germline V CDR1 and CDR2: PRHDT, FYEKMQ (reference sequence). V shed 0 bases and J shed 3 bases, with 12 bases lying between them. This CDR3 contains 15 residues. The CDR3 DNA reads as TGTGCCAGCAGCTTAGGCCGGGACAACCACTACGAGCAGTACTTC. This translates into CASSLGRDNHYEQYF. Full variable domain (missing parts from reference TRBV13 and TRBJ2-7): AAGVIQSPRHLIKEKRETATLKCYPIPRHDTVYWYQQGPGQDPQFLISFYEKMQSDKGSIPDRFSAQQFSDYHSELNMSSLELGDSALYFCASSLGRDNHYEQYFGPGTRLTVT.

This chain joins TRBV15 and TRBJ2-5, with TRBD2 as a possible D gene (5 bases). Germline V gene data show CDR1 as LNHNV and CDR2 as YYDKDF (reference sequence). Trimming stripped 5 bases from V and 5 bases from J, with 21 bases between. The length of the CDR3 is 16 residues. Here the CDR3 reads CATSPGGSGFEETQYF. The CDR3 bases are TGTGCCACCAGCCCAGGAGGATCAGGATTTGAGGAGACCCAGTACTTC.

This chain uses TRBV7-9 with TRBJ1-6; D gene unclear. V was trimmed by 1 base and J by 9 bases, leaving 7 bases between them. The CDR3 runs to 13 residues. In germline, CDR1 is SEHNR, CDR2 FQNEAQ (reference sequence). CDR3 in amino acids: CASSLDGSSPLHF. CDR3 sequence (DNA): TGTGCCAGCAGCTTAGATGGGAGTTCACCCCTCCACTTT.

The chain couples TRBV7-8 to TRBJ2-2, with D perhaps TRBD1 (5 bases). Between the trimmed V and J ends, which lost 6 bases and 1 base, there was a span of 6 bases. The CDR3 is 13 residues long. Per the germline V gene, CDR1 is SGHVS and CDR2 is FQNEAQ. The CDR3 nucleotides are TGTGCCAGCAGAACAGGGAACACCGGGGAGCTGTTTTTT. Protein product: CASRTGNTGELFF.

CDR3 coding DNA: TGTGCCAGCAGCCGCGGGGGTGATCAGCCCCAGCATTTT. This encodes CASSRGGDQPQHF. The chain carries TRBV5-8 and TRBJ1-5, with D tentatively TRBD1 (5 bases). The germline V and J ends were trimmed by 4 bases and 5 bases, with 10 bases remaining between them. The germline V gene encodes CDR1 SGHTS and CDR2 YDEGEE. The CDR3 has 13 residues.

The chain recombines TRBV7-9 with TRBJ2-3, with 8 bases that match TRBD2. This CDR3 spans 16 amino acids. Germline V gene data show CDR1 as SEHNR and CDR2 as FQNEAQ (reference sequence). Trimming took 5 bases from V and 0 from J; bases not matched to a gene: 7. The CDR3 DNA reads TGTGCCAGCAGCCGCTCTAGCGGGCTAAGCACAGATACGCAGTATTTT. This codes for CASSRSSGLSTDTQYF.

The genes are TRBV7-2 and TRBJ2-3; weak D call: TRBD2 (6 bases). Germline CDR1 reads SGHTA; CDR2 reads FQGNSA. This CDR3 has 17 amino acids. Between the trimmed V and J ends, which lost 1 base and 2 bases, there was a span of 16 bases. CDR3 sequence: CASSLVRFGGDTDTQYF. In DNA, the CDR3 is TGTGCCAGCAGCTTAGTAAGGTTCGGCGGGGACACAGATACGCAGTATTTT.

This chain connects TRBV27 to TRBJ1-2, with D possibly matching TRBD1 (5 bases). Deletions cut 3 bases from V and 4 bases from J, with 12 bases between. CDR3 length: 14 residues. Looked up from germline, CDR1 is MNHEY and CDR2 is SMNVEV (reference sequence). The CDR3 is CASSLKGRGYGYTF. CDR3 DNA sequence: TGTGCCAGCAGTTTGAAGGGGCGCGGCTATGGCTACACCTTC.

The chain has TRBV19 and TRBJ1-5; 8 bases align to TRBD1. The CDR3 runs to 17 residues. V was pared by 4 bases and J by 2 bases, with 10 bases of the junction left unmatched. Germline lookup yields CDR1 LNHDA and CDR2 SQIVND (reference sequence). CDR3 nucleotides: TGTGCCAGTAGTAGGGGGACAGGTCAAGTCGGCAATCAGCCCCAGCATTTT. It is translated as CASSRGTGQVGNQPQHF.

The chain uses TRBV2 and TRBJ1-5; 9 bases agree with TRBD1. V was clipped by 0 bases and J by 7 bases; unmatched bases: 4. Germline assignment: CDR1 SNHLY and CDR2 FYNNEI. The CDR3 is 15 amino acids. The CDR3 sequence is CASSEAPTGGQPQHF. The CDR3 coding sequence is TGTGCCAGCAGTGAAGCGCCGACAGGGGGACAGCCCCAGCATTTT.

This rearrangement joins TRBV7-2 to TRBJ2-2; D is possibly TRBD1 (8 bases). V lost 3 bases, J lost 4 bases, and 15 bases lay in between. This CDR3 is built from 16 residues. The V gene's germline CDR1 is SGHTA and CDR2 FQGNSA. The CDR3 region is CASSFAGGGGTGELFF. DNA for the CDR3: TGTGCCAGCAGCTTCGCAGGGGGCGGGGGCACCGGGGAGCTGTTTTTT.

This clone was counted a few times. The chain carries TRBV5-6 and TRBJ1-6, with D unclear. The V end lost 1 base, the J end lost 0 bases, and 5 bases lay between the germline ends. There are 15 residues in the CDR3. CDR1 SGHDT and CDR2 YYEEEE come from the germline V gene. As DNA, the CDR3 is TGTGCCAGCAGCTTGACTAGCTCCTATAATTCACCCCTCCACTTT. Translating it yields CASSLTSSYNSPLHF.

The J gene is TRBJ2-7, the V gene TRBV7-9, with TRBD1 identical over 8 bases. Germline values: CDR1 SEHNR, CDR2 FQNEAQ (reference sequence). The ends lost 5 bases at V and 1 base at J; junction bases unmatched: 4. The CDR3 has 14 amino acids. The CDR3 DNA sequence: TGTGCCAGCAGCACGGGACAGGAGTCCTACGAGCAGTACTTC. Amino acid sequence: CASSTGQESYEQYF.

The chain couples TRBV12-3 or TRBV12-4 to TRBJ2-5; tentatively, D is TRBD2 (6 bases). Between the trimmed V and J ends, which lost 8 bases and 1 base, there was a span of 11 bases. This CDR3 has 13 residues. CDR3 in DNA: TGTGCCAGCGGCCCGGGGGTCCAAGAGACCCAGTACTTC. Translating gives CASGPGVQETQYF.

CDR3 residues: CASSPPPQGANYGYTF. CDR3 DNA: TGTGCCAGCAGTCCCCCCCCACAGGGAGCTAACTATGGCTACACCTTC. The rearrangement uses TRBV28 and TRBJ1-2; D might be TRBD1 (6 bases). Trimming took 5 bases from V and 0 from J, leaving 16 bases between them. The CDR3 covers 16 residues. In germline, CDR1 is MDHEN, CDR2 SYDVKM.

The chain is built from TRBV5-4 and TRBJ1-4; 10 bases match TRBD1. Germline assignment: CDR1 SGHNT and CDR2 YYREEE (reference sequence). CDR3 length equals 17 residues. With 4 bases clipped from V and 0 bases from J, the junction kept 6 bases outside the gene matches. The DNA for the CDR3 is TGTGCCAGCAGCCTTACGGGACAGGGGTCAACTAATGAAAAACTGTTTTTT. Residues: CASSLTGQGSTNEKLFF. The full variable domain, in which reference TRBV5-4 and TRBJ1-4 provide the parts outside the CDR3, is ETGVTQSPTHLIKTRGQQVTLRCSSQSGHNTVSWYQQALGQGPQFIFQYYREEENGRGNFPPRFSGLQFPNYSSELNVNALELDDSALYLCASSLTGQGSTNEKLFFGSGTQLSVL.

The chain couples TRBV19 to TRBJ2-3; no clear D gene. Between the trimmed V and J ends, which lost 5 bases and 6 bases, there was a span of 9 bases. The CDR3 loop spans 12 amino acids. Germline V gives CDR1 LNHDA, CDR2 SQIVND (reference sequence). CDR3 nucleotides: TGTGCCAGTAGTGCCCGGTCGGATACGCAGTATTTT. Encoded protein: CASSARSDTQYF.

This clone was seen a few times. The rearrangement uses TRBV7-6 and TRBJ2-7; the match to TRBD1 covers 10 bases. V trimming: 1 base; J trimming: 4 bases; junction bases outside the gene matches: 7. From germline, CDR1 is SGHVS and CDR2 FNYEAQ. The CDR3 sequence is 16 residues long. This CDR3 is CASSLEGQGQSYEQYF. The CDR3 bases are TGTGCCAGCAGCTTAGAGGGACAGGGGCAATCATACGAGCAGTACTTC.

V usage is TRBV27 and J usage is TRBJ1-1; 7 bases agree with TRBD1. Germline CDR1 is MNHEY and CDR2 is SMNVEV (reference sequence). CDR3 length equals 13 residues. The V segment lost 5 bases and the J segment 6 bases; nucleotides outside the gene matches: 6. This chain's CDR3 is CASSPRDRPEAFF. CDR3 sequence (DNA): TGTGCCAGCAGTCCCCGGGACAGACCTGAAGCTTTCTTT.